The rows below give T cell receptor beta chains drawn from one sample of a study of cytotoxic CD8 clonotypes in ibrutinib-treated CLL. Produced via immunoSEQ multiplex PCR; TCRdb's table is partial and in-frame only. Of about 97,000 clones detected, around 77% appear once; the ten largest clones hold under 30%. The specimen comprised PBMCs, sampled after 24 months of ibrutinib treatment. Source of these receptors: a human donor with chronic lymphocytic leukemia. Both conserved end residues are part of each CDR3. A D gene is named only where the DNA matches it firmly. Size is stated for part of the rows, as once, few or many counts, or as a class when the clone is expanded.

TRBV14	NA	TRBD1	TRBJ2-7	CASSQDPGRGLSYEQYF
TRBV30	NA	TRBD1	TRBJ1-5	CAWSGTGNQPQHF
TRBV6-5	NA	NA	TRBJ1-1	CASSQRLGYTEAFF
TRBV29-1	NA	NA	TRBJ2-7	CSVAHNYEQYF
TRBV30	NA	NA	TRBJ2-7	CAWDGPQSYEQYF
TRBV5-1	NA	NA	TRBJ2-5	CASSLKETQYF
TRBV7-9	NA	TRBD1	TRBJ2-1	CASSLNGWTGAFF
TRBV28	few	NA	TRBJ1-1	CASSTGTEAFF
TRBV11-2	NA	NA	TRBJ1-3	CASSLGGSSGNTIYF
TRBV7-7	NA	TRBD2	TRBJ2-1	CASSLVPGLDSYNEQFF
TRBV21-1	NA	NA	TRBJ2-2	CASNRRQTPFANTGELFF
TRBV23-1	NA	NA	TRBJ2-7	CASSRHSVGFSF
TRBV11-1	NA	NA	TRBJ1-6	CASSLMADNSPLHF
TRBV5-1	NA	NA	TRBJ2-3	CASSLFSQGDTDTQYF
TRBV7-2	NA	TRBD2	TRBJ2-7	CASSRTSGLAGVRYEQYF
TRBV30	NA	TRBD2	TRBJ2-5	CAYNLAGGSGETQYF
TRBV7-8	NA	NA	TRBJ1-5	CASSPGGTNQPQHF
TRBV5-1	NA	TRBD1	TRBJ2-7	CASSSGTGGNEQYF
TRBV12-5	few	NA	TRBJ1-2	CASAPSGGIYGYTF
TRBV14	once	NA	TRBJ1-1	CASSQDRENTEAFF
TRBV18	NA	NA	TRBJ1-5	CASSPLHSVYSNQPQHF
TRBV7-9	NA	NA	TRBJ1-1	CASSLVPGKNTEAFF
TRBV2	NA	NA	TRBJ1-6	CASREDTGGTDLHF
TRBV5-1	NA	NA	TRBJ2-5	CASSLAPGAGETQYF
TRBV7-2	NA	NA	TRBJ2-1	CASSLFGANEQFF
TRBV7-9	NA	NA	TRBJ2-1	CASSFGQSYNEQFF
TRBV19	NA	TRBD1	TRBJ2-4	CASTPGQGVGIQYF
TRBV30	NA	NA	TRBJ2-2	CAWSQRAVTGELFF
TRBV7-6	NA	TRBD2	TRBJ2-7	CASSLTSGGAYEQYF
TRBV28	NA	NA	TRBJ1-2	CASSLQSFRGTPDGYTF
TRBV30	NA	NA	TRBJ1-5	CAWSGGYSNQPQHF